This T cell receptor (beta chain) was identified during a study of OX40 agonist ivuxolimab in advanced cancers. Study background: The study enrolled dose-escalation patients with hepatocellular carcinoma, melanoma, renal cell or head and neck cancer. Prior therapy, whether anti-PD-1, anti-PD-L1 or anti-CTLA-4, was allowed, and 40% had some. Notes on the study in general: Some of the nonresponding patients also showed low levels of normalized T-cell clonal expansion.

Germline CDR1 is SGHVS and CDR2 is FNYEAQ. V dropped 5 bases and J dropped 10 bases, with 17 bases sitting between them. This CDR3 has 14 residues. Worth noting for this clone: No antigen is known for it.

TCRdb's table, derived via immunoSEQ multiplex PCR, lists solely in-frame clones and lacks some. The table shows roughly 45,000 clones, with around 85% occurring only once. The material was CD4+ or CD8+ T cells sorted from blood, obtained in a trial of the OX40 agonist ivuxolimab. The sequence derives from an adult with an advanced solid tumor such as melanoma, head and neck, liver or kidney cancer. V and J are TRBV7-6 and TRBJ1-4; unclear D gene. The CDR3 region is CASSPSQVRGKLFF. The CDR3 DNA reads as TGTGCCAGCAGCCCATCCCAAGTGAGAGGAAAACTGTTTTTT. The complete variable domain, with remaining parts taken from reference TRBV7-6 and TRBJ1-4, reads GAGVSQSPRYKVTKRGQDVALRCDPISGHVSLYWYRQALGQGPEFLTYFNYEAQQDKSGLPNDRFSAERPEGSISTLTIQRTEQRDSAMYRCASSPSQVRGKLFFGSGTQLSVL.